This T cell receptor beta chain was found in a study of blood T cell repertoires in COVID-19. On the study more broadly: T cells, B-cell-depleted T cells, or PBMCs provided the cDNA or gDNA that served as material.

CDR1 is SGHRS and CDR2 is YFSETQ in the germline V gene. The V gene end was trimmed by 1 base and the J gene end by 2 bases; junction bases not matched to a gene: 4. This CDR3 has 18 amino acids. Per the original data handling: From reference gene primer amplification, estimates of nucleated cell counts were derived. The protocol was immunoSEQ multiplex PCR, while the TCRdb copy is restricted to in-frame clones and leaves out a portion. V and J calls and clone size are those listed in that table; D and trimming were worked out from the DNA. The sample has 190,000 or so clones, about nine tenths seen once.

This receptor was taken from a man aged 35 to 55 with acute or convalescent COVID-19. The chain has TRBV5-1 and TRBJ1-6; 12 nucleotides match TRBD1. Sequenced sample: peripheral blood. CDR3 coding DNA: TGCGCCAGCAGCTTGCCCGGGACAGGGGGCGCCTATAATTCACCCCTCCACTTT. It is translated as CASSLPGTGGAYNSPLHF.